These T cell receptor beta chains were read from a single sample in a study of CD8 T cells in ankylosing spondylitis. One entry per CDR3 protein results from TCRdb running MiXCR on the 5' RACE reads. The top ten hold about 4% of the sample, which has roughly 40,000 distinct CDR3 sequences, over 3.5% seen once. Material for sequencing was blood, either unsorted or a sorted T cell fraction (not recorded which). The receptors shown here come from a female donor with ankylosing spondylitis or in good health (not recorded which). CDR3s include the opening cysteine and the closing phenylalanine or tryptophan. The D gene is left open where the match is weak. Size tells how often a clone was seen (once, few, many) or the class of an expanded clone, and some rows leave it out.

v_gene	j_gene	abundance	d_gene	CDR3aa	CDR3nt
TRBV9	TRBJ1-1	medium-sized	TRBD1	CASSGQGLDTEAFF	TGTGCCAGCAGCGGACAGGGGTTGGACACTGAAGCTTTCTTT
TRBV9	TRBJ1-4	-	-	CASASGGTNEKLFF	TGTGCCAGCGCCTCGGGGGGAACTAATGAAAAACTGTTTTTT
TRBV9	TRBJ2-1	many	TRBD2	CASSVDPASGGGYEQFF	TGTGCCAGCAGCGTAGACCCTGCTAGCGGGGGTGGCTATGAGCAGTTCTTC
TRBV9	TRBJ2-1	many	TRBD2	CASSVVGSGGYNEQFF	TGTGCCAGCAGCGTAGTTGGTAGCGGGGGGTACAATGAGCAGTTCTTC
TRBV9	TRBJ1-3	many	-	CASSTGDDYSGNTIYF	TGTGCCAGCAGCACTGGGGACGACTACTCTGGAAACACCATATATTTT
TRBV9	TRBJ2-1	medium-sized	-	CASSVESGFSYNEQFF	TGTGCCAGCAGCGTAGAATCAGGGTTCTCCTACAATGAGCAGTTCTTC
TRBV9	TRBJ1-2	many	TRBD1	CASSPMGQGVGHGYTF	TGTGCCAGCAGCCCAATGGGACAGGGGGTAGGGCATGGCTACACCTTC
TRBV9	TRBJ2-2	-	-	CASSVGGRTNTGELFF	TGTGCCAGCAGCGTAGGAGGCAGGACGAACACCGGGGAGCTGTTTTTT
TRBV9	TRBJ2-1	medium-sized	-	CASSVGPEQFF	TGTGCCAGCAGCGTAGGCCCTGAGCAGTTCTTC
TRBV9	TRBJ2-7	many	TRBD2	CASSAGLAGSYEQYF	TGTGCCAGCAGCGCAGGACTAGCGGGTTCCTACGAGCAGTACTTC
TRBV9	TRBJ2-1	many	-	CASSVSGLNEQFF	TGTGCCAGCAGCGTATCAGGGCTAAATGAGCAGTTCTTC
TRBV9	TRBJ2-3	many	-	CASSARRDIFTDTQYF	TGTGCCAGCAGCGCCCGCCGGGACATCTTCACAGATACGCAGTATTTT
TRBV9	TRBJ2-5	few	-	CASSPRTHEYQETQYF	TGTGCCAGCAGCCCGCGGACACACGAGTACCAAGAGACCCAGTACTTC
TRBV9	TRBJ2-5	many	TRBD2	CASSGTGTSDETQYF	TGTGCCAGCAGCGGAACCGGGACTAGCGATGAGACCCAGTACTTC
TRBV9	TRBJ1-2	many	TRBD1	CASSVDPGGVDYGYTF	TGTGCCAGCAGCGTAGACCCAGGGGGCGTCGACTATGGCTACACCTTC
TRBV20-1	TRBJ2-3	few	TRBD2	CSARDAERGGDTQYF	TGCAGTGCTAGAGATGCCGAGCGGGGGGGAGATACGCAGTATTTT
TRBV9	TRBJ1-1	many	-	CASSDRANTEAFF	TGTGCCAGCAGCGACAGGGCGAACACTGAAGCTTTCTTT
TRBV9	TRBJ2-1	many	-	CASSVEPLNNEQFF	TGTGCCAGCAGCGTAGAGCCCCTGAACAATGAGCAGTTCTTC
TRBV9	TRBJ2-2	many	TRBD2	CASSVGGSGDSGELFF	TGTGCCAGCAGCGTAGGCGGTAGCGGGGATTCCGGGGAGCTGTTTTTT
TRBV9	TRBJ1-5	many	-	CASSVDDNQPQHF	TGTGCCAGCAGCGTAGATGACAATCAGCCCCAGCATTTT
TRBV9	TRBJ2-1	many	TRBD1	CASTQVGQDYNEQFF	TGTGCCAGCACTCAAGTTGGACAGGATTACAATGAGCAGTTCTTC
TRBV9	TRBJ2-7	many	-	CASSVGTANEQYF	TGTGCCAGCAGCGTAGGTACAGCTAACGAGCAGTACTTC
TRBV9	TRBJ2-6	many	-	CASSIGGRLSGANVLTF	TGTGCCAGCAGCATAGGCGGTAGGCTCTCTGGGGCCAACGTCCTGACTTTC
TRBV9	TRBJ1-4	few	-	CASSSTTTTNEKLFF	TGTGCCAGCAGCTCAACGACAACAACTAATGAAAAACTGTTTTTT
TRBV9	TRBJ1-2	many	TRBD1	CASSPSGTGDYTF	TGTGCCAGCAGCCCCTCTGGGACAGGGGACTACACCTTC
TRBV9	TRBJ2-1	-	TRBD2	CASSVIPSGVMTSGEQFF	TGTGCCAGCAGCGTAATTCCTAGCGGGGTCATGACGTCCGGTGAGCAGTTCTTC
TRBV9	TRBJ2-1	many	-	CASSVTGPYNEQFF	TGTGCCAGCAGCGTGACGGGACCATACAATGAGCAGTTCTTC
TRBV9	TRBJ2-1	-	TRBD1	CASSVDTGVSSYNEQFF	TGTGCCAGCAGCGTAGATACAGGGGTAAGCTCCTACAATGAGCAGTTCTTC
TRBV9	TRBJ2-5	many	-	CASSGVGISGETQYF	TGTGCCAGCAGCGGAGTCGGTATTTCGGGAGAGACCCAGTACTTC
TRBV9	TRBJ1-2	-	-	CASSSRGKGQRYGYTF	TGTGCCAGCAGCTCCCGGGGGAAGGGGCAAAGGTATGGCTACACCTTC
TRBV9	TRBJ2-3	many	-	CASSRRQGTDTQYF	TGTGCCAGCAGTCGGCGACAGGGCACAGATACGCAGTATTTT
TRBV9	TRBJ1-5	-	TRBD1	CASSVGTGNNQPQHF	TGTGCCAGCAGCGTAGGGACAGGGAATAACCAGCCCCAGCATTTT
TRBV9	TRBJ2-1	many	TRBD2	CASSLRLAGYNEQFF	TGTGCCAGCAGCTTAAGACTAGCGGGGTACAATGAGCAGTTCTTC
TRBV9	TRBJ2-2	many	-	CASSSNLGTTGELFF	TGTGCCAGCAGCTCCAATCTCGGGACAACCGGGGAGCTGTTTTTT
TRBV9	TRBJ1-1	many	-	CASSVGDGLNTEAFF	TGTGCCAGCAGCGTAGGGGACGGGCTCAACACTGAAGCTTTCTTT
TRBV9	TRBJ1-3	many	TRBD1	CASSGGQGNTRSIYF	TGTGCCAGCAGCGGGGGACAGGGGAATACGAGGTCCATATATTTT
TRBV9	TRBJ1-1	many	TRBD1	CASSVGRQGGTEAFF	TGTGCCAGCAGCGTAGGTCGACAGGGCGGTACTGAAGCTTTCTTT
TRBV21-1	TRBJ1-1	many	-	CASSKVMGQAFLPMNTEAFF	TGTGCCAGCAGCAAAGTCATGGGACAGGCCTTTCTTCCTATGAACACTGAAGCTTTCTTT
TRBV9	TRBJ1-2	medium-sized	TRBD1	CASSVGGQGPNYGYTF	TGTGCCAGCAGCGTAGGGGGACAGGGACCCAACTATGGCTACACCTTC
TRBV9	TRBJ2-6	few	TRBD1	CASSKWDRSSGANVLTF	TGTGCCAGCAGCAAGTGGGACAGGAGCTCTGGGGCCAACGTCCTGACTTTC
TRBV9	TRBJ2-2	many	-	CASSDSGTGELFF	TGTGCCAGCAGCGACTCGGGAACCGGGGAGCTGTTTTTT
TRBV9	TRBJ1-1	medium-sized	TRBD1	CASSPRTGGRTEAFF	TGTGCCAGCAGCCCCCGGACAGGGGGAAGGACTGAAGCTTTCTTT
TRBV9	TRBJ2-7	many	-	CASSITPGDEQYF	TGTGCCAGCAGCATTACCCCAGGGGACGAGCAGTACTTC
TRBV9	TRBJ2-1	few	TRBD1	CASSVLGTGPYNEQFF	TGTGCCAGCAGCGTCCTTGGGACAGGGCCATACAATGAGCAGTTCTTC
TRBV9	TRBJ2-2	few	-	CASSVGPSSATGELFF	TGTGCCAGCAGCGTAGGACCCTCAAGTGCGACCGGGGAGCTGTTTTTT
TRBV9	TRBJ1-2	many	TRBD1	CASSETQGALNYGYTF	TGTGCCAGCAGCGAAACACAGGGGGCACTAAACTATGGCTACACCTTC
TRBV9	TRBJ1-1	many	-	CASTEGGLLNTEAFF	TGTGCCAGCACCGAGGGGGGGCTCCTGAACACTGAAGCTTTCTTT
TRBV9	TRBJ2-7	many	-	CASSVGQESYEQYF	TGTGCCAGCAGCGTAGGACAGGAGTCCTACGAGCAGTACTTC
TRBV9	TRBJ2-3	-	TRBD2	CASSVPAGGTDTQYF	TGTGCCAGCAGCGTCCCCGCGGGGGGGACAGATACGCAGTATTTT
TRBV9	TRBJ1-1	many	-	CASSVDHRYTEAFF	TGTGCCAGCAGCGTAGATCACAGATACACTGAAGCTTTCTTT
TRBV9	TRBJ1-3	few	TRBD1	CASSATGTGGNTIYF	TGTGCCAGCAGCGCAACCGGGACAGGGGGAAACACCATATATTTT
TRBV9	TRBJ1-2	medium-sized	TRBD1	CASSAPGTGGRYGYTF	TGTGCCAGCAGCGCGCCCGGGACAGGGGGCCGCTATGGCTACACCTTC